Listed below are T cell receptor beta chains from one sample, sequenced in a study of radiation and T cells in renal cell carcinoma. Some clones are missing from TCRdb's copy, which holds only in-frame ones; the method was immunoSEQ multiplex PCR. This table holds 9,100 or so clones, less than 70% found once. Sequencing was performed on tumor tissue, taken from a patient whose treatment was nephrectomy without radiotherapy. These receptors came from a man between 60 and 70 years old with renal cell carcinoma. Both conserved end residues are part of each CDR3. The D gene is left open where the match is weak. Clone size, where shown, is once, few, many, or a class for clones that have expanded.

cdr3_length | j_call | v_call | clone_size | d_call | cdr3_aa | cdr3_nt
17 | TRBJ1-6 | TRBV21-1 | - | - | CASSKGEGCPYNSPLHF | TGTGCCAGCAGCAAAGGCGAGGGGTGCCCCTATAATTCACCCCTCCACTTT
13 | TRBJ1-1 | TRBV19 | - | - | CASSSGVGTEAFF | TGTGCCAGTAGTTCAGGGGTTGGCACTGAAGCTTTCTTT
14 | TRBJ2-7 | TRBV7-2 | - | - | CASSWMSGTYEQYF | TGTGCCAGCAGCTGGATGAGCGGAACCTACGAGCAGTACTTC
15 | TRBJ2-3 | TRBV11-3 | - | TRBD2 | CASSAGTSGTDTQYF | TGTGCCAGCAGTGCCGGGACTAGCGGTACAGATACGCAGTATTTT
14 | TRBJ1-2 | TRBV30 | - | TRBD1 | CAWSTGGGSYGYTF | TGTGCCTGGAGTACAGGGGGAGGGAGCTATGGCTACACCTTC
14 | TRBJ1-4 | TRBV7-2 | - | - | CASSAGPGGEKLFF | TGTGCCAGCAGCGCCGGACCGGGAGGTGAAAAACTGTTTTTT
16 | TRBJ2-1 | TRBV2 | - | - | CASSQRRGAPYNEQFF | TGTGCCAGCAGCCAACGCCGGGGGGCCCCCTACAATGAGCAGTTCTTC
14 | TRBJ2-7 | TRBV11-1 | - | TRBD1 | CASSYRQGLGEQYF | TGTGCCAGCAGCTACAGACAGGGCTTGGGTGAGCAGTACTTC
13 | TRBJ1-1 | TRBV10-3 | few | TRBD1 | CATRDRVNTEAFF | TGTGCCACCAGGGACAGGGTAAACACTGAAGCTTTCTTT
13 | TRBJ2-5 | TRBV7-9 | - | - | CASSSRGPETQYF | TGTGCCAGCAGCTCCCGCGGGCCAGAGACCCAGTACTTC
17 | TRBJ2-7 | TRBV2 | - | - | CASSEESEGVRRYEQYF | TGTGCCAGCAGTGAAGAATCTGAGGGAGTAAGACGGTACGAGCAGTACTTC
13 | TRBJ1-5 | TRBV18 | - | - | CATTGNRNQPQHF | TGTGCCACTACAGGGAATCGCAATCAGCCCCAGCATTTT
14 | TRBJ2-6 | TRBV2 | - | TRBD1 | CASSTGVGANVLTF | TGTGCCAGCAGTACAGGGGTCGGGGCCAACGTCCTGACTTTC
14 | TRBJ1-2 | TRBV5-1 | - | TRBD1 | CASAVRQGLYGYTF | TGCGCCAGCGCGGTCAGACAGGGATTGTATGGCTACACCTTC
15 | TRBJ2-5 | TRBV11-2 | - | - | CASSLDRLGWETQYF | TGTGCCAGCAGCTTAGATCGACTAGGGTGGGAGACCCAGTACTTC
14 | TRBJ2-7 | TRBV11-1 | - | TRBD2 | CASGPLAGAYEQYF | TGTGCCAGCGGGCCACTAGCGGGGGCCTACGAGCAGTACTTC
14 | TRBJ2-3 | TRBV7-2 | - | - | CASSLGRAMNTQYF | TGTGCCAGCAGCTTGGGCAGGGCGATGAATACGCAGTATTTT
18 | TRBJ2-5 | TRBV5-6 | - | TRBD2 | CASSLEGGAGGPGETQYF | TGTGCCAGCAGCTTGGAGGGAGGCGCGGGAGGCCCCGGGGAGACCCAGTACTTC